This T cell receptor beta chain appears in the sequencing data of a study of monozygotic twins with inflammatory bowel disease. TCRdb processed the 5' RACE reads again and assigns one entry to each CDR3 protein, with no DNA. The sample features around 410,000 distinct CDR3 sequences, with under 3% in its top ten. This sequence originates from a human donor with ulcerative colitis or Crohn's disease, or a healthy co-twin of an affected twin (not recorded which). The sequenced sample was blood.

CDR3 amino acids: CASSPDTADTQYF. The chain is built from TRBV7-2 and TRBJ2-3; lacking DNA, the TRBD1 call made by TCRdb goes unchecked. The length of the CDR3 is 13 residues. CDR1 is SGHTA and CDR2 is FQGNSA in the germline V gene.